This record covers a single T cell receptor (beta chain). Its antigen is unidentified. The sample belongs to a study of CD4 T cells in relation to SARS-CoV-2 and coronaviruses. The length of the CDR3 is 16 residues. Trimming cost V 4 bases and J 4 bases; bases outside gene matches: 14. Germline V gene data show CDR1 as SGHRS and CDR2 as YFSETQ. Unexposed donor CD4+ T cells date from about 2011-2018, before the COVID-19 pandemic. CD4+ T cells were isolated from the cells after 10 days of culture. Only in-frame clones appear in the TCRdb table, and some are missing; sequencing was by immunoSEQ multiplex PCR. The sample records roughly 15,000 clones, 82% being singletons.

What was sequenced was CD4+ T cells from PBMCs, cultured in vitro. The clonotype comes from a human donor in good health. The chain links TRBV5-1 to TRBJ2-7; 7 nucleotides match TRBD2. CDR3 residues: CASSPTLGRGLYEQYF. CDR3 bases: TGCGCCAGCAGCCCCACGCTGGGGCGGGGGTTGTACGAGCAGTACTTC.